Listed here are 7 T cell receptor beta chains from one sample, sequenced in a study of T cell responses to AZD1222 COVID-19 vaccine. Profiling relied on immunoSEQ multiplex PCR, and the TCRdb table lists in-frame clones only, not all of them. The data hold fewer than 150,000 clones, with 70% to 90% observed a single time. This specimen was peripheral blood, taken on day 0 of AZD1222 vaccination. The receptor set was obtained from an adult in good health.

The rearrangement uses TRBV6-1 and TRBJ2-5; 8 bases are a match to TRBD1. CDR1 is MNHNS, CDR2 SASEGT, per germline. The CDR3 contains 17 residues. V gave up 0 bases and J gave up 5 bases; unmatched junction bases: 11. The DNA for the CDR3 is TGTGCCAGCAGTGAAGCGCAGGGGGCCGTTGATCGGGAGACCCAGTACTTC. As protein: CASSEAQGAVDRETQYF.

The chain's CDR3 is CASSPGTGDQPQHF. The CDR3 DNA sequence: TGCGCCAGCAGTCCCGGGACAGGGGATCAGCCCCAGCATTTT. The chain uses TRBV10-1 and TRBJ1-5, with TRBD1 matching 10 bases. The ends lost 5 bases at V and 5 bases at J; junction bases unmatched: 3. Germline-derived CDR1 and CDR2 are WNHNN and SYGVQD (reference sequence). The CDR3 totals 14 residues.

This clone was seen a handful of times. V gene TRBV7-8 combines with J gene TRBJ2-7, with a possible D match to TRBD1 (5 bases). V was shortened by 11 bases and J by 0 bases, with 14 bases between the two germline ends. The CDR3 is 13 residues long. Germline V gene data show CDR1 as SGHVS and CDR2 as FQNEAQ. In DNA, the CDR3 is TGTGCCCACCAGACAGAGAGCTCCTACGAGCAGTACTTC. Translation gives CAHQTESSYEQYF.

V is TRBV9 and J is TRBJ2-1; 11 bases map to TRBD2. V was clipped by 4 bases and J by 4 bases; unmatched bases: 4. Germline V gene data show CDR1 as SGDLS and CDR2 as YYNGEE. CDR3 length equals 15 residues. As DNA, the CDR3 is TGTGCCAGCAGCCCCCGGACTAGCGGGTACAATGAGCAGTTCTTC. Translating gives CASSPRTSGYNEQFF.

This clone was seen a single time. The genes are TRBV7-2 and TRBJ1-1; D gene ambiguous. There are 16 residues in the CDR3. CDR1 and CDR2 (germline): SGHTA, FQGNSA. The ends were cut back, 5 bases at V and 0 bases at J, with 16 bases in the middle. CDR3 nucleotide sequence: TGTGCCAGCAGCCCCCTCGGACGACCAATGAACACTGAAGCTTTCTTT. Translated: CASSPLGRPMNTEAFF.

Written as DNA, the CDR3 is TGTGCCAGCTCATCAACCCCGCTCGGGGGCCTTGGTGGGGCCAACGTCCTGACTTTC. Amino acids: CASSSTPLGGLGGANVLTF. This sequence joins TRBV18 and TRBJ2-6; D could derive from TRBD1 or TRBD2 (6 bases each). The CDR3 length is 19 residues. In germline, CDR1 is KGHSH, CDR2 LQKENI. V dropped 5 bases and J dropped 3 bases, with 23 bases sitting between them. The full variable domain, its missing parts supplied by reference TRBV18 and TRBJ2-6, is NAGVMQNPRHLVRRRGQEARLRCSPMKGHSHVYWYRQLPEEGLKFMVYLQKENIIDESGMPKERFSAEFPKEGPSILRIQQVVRGDSAAYFCASSSTPLGGLGGANVLTFGAGSRLTVL.

The V call is TRBV4-2, the J call TRBJ1-1, with 10 bases that match TRBD1. Germline assignment: CDR1 LGHNA and CDR2 YNFKEQ. This CDR3 is built from 16 residues. With 1 base clipped from V and 0 bases from J, the junction kept 2 bases outside the gene matches. The CDR3 DNA reads TGTGCCAGCAGCCAAGCGGGACAGGGGTTGAACACTGAAGCTTTCTTT. It specifies CASSQAGQGLNTEAFF.